The rows below give T cell receptor beta chains drawn from one sample of a study of cytomegalovirus exposure and HLA in healthy donors. Using immunoSEQ multiplex PCR, the repertoire was profiled, and TCRdb retains in-frame clones only, with some absent. The sample has about 130,000 clones; approximately 90% are singletons. Sequencing was performed on PBMCs. Every receptor here comes from a woman younger than 45 in good health and CMV-seropositive. The CDR3 runs from the conserved cysteine through the conserved F or W. The order of the fields is D gene, V gene, clone size, CDR3 length, J gene, CDR3 DNA, CDR3 protein. A D gene is named only where the DNA matches it firmly. Clone size is not always given. Where it is, it says once, few, many or a class for expanded clones.

>-|TRBV4-1|-|16|TRBJ1-4
TGCGCCAGCAGCCAAGAACACGCATCAACTAATGAAAAACTGTTTTTT
CASSQEHASTNEKLFF
>TRBD1|TRBV5-1|-|16|TRBJ2-2
TGCGCCAGCAGCGCCGAGCCGGACAGGGGATCCGGGGAGCTGTTTTTT
CASSAEPDRGSGELFF
>-|TRBV5-1|once|13|TRBJ2-3
TGCGCCAGCAGCCCCCCGAGGCCAGATACGCAGTATTTT
CASSPPRPDTQYF
>-|TRBV28|-|14|TRBJ2-3
TGTGCCAGCAGCCCAGGGTCAAACCGGGATACGCAGTATTTT
CASSPGSNRDTQYF
>-|TRBV7-2|-|16|TRBJ2-7
TGTGCCAGCAGCTTAGACGCGCTAGCGATATCCTACGAGCAGTACTTC
CASSLDALAISYEQYF
>-|TRBV27|-|13|TRBJ1-2
TGTGCCAGCGCGGATTCCTGGACAGTAGGCTACACCTTC
CASADSWTVGYTF
>-|TRBV19|-|15|TRBJ1-3
TGTGCCAGTAGTATGATCATCGGCTCTGGAAACACCATATATTTT
CASSMIIGSGNTIYF
>TRBD2|TRBV5-1|-|19|TRBJ2-5
TGCGCCAGCAGCTTGGCCGGGACTAGCGTCCGTTCGTACGGGGAGACCCAGTACTTC
CASSLAGTSVRSYGETQYF
>TRBD2|TRBV19|few|16|TRBJ2-5
TGTGCCAGTAGCTCCGGGACTAGCGGGAGTTCCGAGACCCAGTACTTC
CASSSGTSGSSETQYF
>TRBD2|TRBV9|-|18|TRBJ2-1
TGTGCCAGCAGCGTTCAAGGGACGGGACTAGCGGGAGAGTATGAGCAGTTCTTC
CASSVQGTGLAGEYEQFF
>TRBD2|TRBV6-1|-|14|TRBJ2-1
TGTGCCAGCACGACTAGCGGTTACTACAATGAGCAGTTCTTC
CASTTSGYYNEQFF
>-|TRBV7-4|-|19|TRBJ2-5
TGTGCCAGCAGCTGCGGCAGGAGTTGGCCGGGAGCTGTCAAAGAGACCCAGTACTTC
CASSCGRSWPGAVKETQYF
>-|TRBV4-1|-|14|TRBJ1-2
TGCGCCAGCAGCCAAGTAGGGGGATCCGCTGGCTACACCTTC
CASSQVGGSAGYTF
>-|TRBV6-1|-|15|TRBJ2-2
TGTGCCAGCATGGAAGGCGACTTCGGCACCGGGGAGCTGTTTTTT
CASMEGDFGTGELFF
>TRBD1|TRBV9|-|15|TRBJ2-3
TGTGCCAGCAGCCGGACAGGGGGCATGACAGATACGCAGTATTTT
CASSRTGGMTDTQYF
>TRBD2|TRBV2|-|13|TRBJ2-1
TGTGCCAGCACGGGACTAGCGATGAATGAGCAGTTCTTC
CASTGLAMNEQFF
>-|TRBV11-2|-|15|TRBJ2-2
TGTGCCAGCAGCTTAAGGGGTCCGAACACCGGGGAGCTGTTTTTT
CASSLRGPNTGELFF
>TRBD2|TRBV29-1|-|15|TRBJ2-1
TGCAGCGTTGAAGAGGTAGCGGGAGGGGTCAATGAGCAGTTCTTC
CSVEEVAGGVNEQFF
>-|TRBV5-1|-|15|TRBJ2-7
TGCGCCAGCAGCTTGGGATCTGGCCCAGCGGCCGAGCAGTACTTC
CASSLGSGPAAEQYF
>-|TRBV7-2|-|14|TRBJ1-5
TGTGCCAGCAGCTTATGGCGGGGGGATCAGCCCCAGCATTTT
CASSLWRGDQPQHF
>-|TRBV6-1|-|14|TRBJ2-3
TGTGCCAGCAGGGACACCAAAGGTGTAGATACGCAGTATTTT
CASRDTKGVDTQYF
>-|TRBV28|-|12|TRBJ2-7
TGTGCCAGCAGTTTGCAGGGGCGTAAGCAGTACTTC
CASSLQGRKQYF
>TRBD1|TRBV5-1|-|14|TRBJ2-1
TGCGCCAGCAGCTTAATGGGACAGAACAATGAGCAGTTCTTC
CASSLMGQNNEQFF
>TRBD1|TRBV7-9|few|16|TRBJ1-4
TGTGCCAGCAGCTTACGCAAGGGACAGGGGAATGAAAAACTGTTTTTT
CASSLRKGQGNEKLFF
>TRBD2|TRBV11-1|-|16|TRBJ2-3
TGTGCCAGCAGCTTAGATCCTAGCGGGGGGGCGAATACGCAGTATTTT
CASSLDPSGGANTQYF
>TRBD2|TRBV4-2|-|16|TRBJ2-7
TGTGCCAGCAGCCGCGCGACCCGGGGGGGCCTCGACGAGCAGTACTTC
CASSRATRGGLDEQYF
>-|TRBV14|-|17|TRBJ2-3
TGTGCCAGCAGCCAAGATATCGGGGACTCCAACACAGATACGCAGTATTTT
CASSQDIGDSNTDTQYF
>-|TRBV28|-|13|TRBJ1-5
TGTGCCACCATGGGACACCCCAATCAGCCCCAGCATTTT
CATMGHPNQPQHF
>-|TRBV18|-|14|TRBJ1-1
TGTGCCAGCTTAATGGGGCAGGGGAACACTGAAGCTTTCTTT
CASLMGQGNTEAFF
>-|TRBV6-5|-|15|TRBJ2-7
TGTGCCAGCAGTTACTATGGACAGAGATCCTACGAGCAGTACTTC
CASSYYGQRSYEQYF
>-|TRBV6-1|-|15|TRBJ2-6
TGTGCCAGCACGACGGGAGACTCTGGGGCCAACGTCCTGACTTTC
CASTTGDSGANVLTF
>-|TRBV19|-|14|TRBJ1-2
TGTGCCAGTAGTATTTCCAGGGGAAACTATGGCTACACCTTC
CASSISRGNYGYTF
>-|TRBV7-9|-|13|TRBJ2-5
TGTGCCAGCATGAGAGGGTCCCAAGAGACCCAGTACTTC
CASMRGSQETQYF
>-|TRBV13|-|14|TRBJ1-5
TGTGCCAGCAGCTCACGCAATCGGAGGCAGCCCCAGCATTTT
CASSSRNRRQPQHF
>TRBD1|TRBV29-1|-|15|TRBJ2-1
TGCAGCCTCAGGACAGGGCCCCACCCACCCAATGAGCAGTTCTTC
CSLRTGPHPPNEQFF
>TRBD1|TRBV11-2|few|13|TRBJ1-1
TGTGCCAGCAGCTCACAGACAGGGACTGAAGCTTTCTTT
CASSSQTGTEAFF
>TRBD2|TRBV9|-|14|TRBJ2-5
TGTGCCAGCAACCTAGCGGGAGCGGAGGAGACCCAGTACTTC
CASNLAGAEETQYF
>TRBD1|TRBV7-3|few|14|TRBJ1-1
TGTGCCAGCAGCCTGACAGGGGTGAACACTGAAGCTTTCTTT
CASSLTGVNTEAFF
>TRBD1|TRBV7-9|-|13|TRBJ1-1
TGTGCCAGCAGCTCGGGAACAGGGGTGGAAGCTTTCTTT
CASSSGTGVEAFF
>-|TRBV2|-|15|TRBJ2-3
TGTGCCAGCAGTGTATCAAGCCTTAGCACAGATACGCAGTATTTT
CASSVSSLSTDTQYF
>TRBD1|TRBV28|few|16|TRBJ1-5
TGTGCCAGCAGTTTACTCACAGGGGGGAGCCATCAGCCCCAGCATTTT
CASSLLTGGSHQPQHF
>TRBD2|TRBV28|-|13|TRBJ2-1
TGTGCCAGCGTTAGTGGGGGACTACGCGAGCAGTTCTTC
CASVSGGLREQFF
>TRBD2|TRBV2|-|16|TRBJ2-7
TGTGCCGTAAACTTAGGGACTAGCGGGAGCATGTACGAGCAGTACTTC
CAVNLGTSGSMYEQYF
>TRBD1|TRBV6-1|-|14|TRBJ2-7
TGTGCCAGCAGTGGGACAGGGGGCTCCTACGAGCAGTACTTC
CASSGTGGSYEQYF
>-|TRBV5-8|-|16|TRBJ1-2
TGTGCCAGCAGCCAGCGGGGCGCATCGATTGACTATGGCTACACCTTC
CASSQRGASIDYGYTF
>TRBD1|TRBV15|-|15|TRBJ1-6
TGTGCCACCAGCAGAGTAGGGGGCAATAATTCACCCCTCCACTTT
CATSRVGGNNSPLHF
>TRBD1|TRBV4-1|-|15|TRBJ1-5
TGCGCCAGCAGACCCTGGACAGGGCTCAATCAGCCCCTGCATTTT
CASRPWTGLNQPLHF